Following are 19 T cell receptor beta chains from one sample sequenced in a study of CD8 T cells in ankylosing spondylitis. From the 5' RACE reads, TCRdb called clonotypes with MiXCR, one entry per CDR3 protein. Of roughly 230,000 distinct CDR3 sequences listed, less than 9.5% were seen once; the top ten hold around 4.9%. The sample taken for sequencing was blood, either unsorted or a sorted T cell fraction (not recorded which). The source of these receptors is a female donor with ankylosing spondylitis or in good health (not recorded which).

This clonotype is a singleton in its sample. CDR3 bases: TGTGCCAGCAGTACGACAGGGGGAGGCGAGACCCAGTACTTC. This translates into CASSTTGGGETQYF. This chain connects TRBV7-9 to TRBJ2-5; TRBD1 aligns across 9 bases. J gave up 5 bases and V 6 bases, and 7 bases lay outside the gene matches. CDR1 and CDR2 from the germline V gene are SEHNR and FQNEAQ (reference sequence). The CDR3 extends over 14 amino acids.

Concerning this clonotype itself: This could be a read error, since a much larger clone is one nucleotide away. The chain uses TRBV30 and TRBJ2-7, with D possibly being TRBD1 (5 bases). CDR1 GTSNPN and CDR2 SVGIG come from the germline V gene (reference sequence). The CDR3 is 12 amino acids. CDR3 sequence: CAWSGQSYKQYF. For the CDR3, the DNA is TGTGCCTGGAGTGGACAGTCCTACAAGCAGTACTTC.

This clonotype was counted at least ten times. This chain links TRBV12-3 or TRBV12-4 with TRBJ2-2; 9 nucleotides agree with TRBD1. V shed 8 bases and J 7 bases; nucleotides not matched to a gene: 8. CDR3 length equals 14 residues. The CDR3 reads CASRPTGGDGELFF. CDR3 coding DNA: TGTGCCAGCCGCCCGACAGGGGGAGACGGGGAGCTGTTTTTT.

About this clonotype: A much larger clone sits a single nucleotide away, making a read error possible. The chain links TRBV9 to TRBJ1-3, with D perhaps matching TRBD1 (5 bases). CDR1 is SGDLS, CDR2 YYNGEE, per germline. There are 14 residues in the CDR3. CDR3 amino acids: CASSPGTPGNIIYF. The DNA for the CDR3 is TGTGCCAGCAGTCCAGGGACTCCGGGAAACATCATATATTTT. The full variable domain, its missing parts supplied by reference TRBV9 and TRBJ1-3, is DSGVTQTPKHLITATGQRVTLRCSPRSGDLSVYWYQQSLDQGLQFLIQYYNGEERAKGNILERFSAQQFPDLHSELNLSSLELGDSALYFCASSPGTPGNIIYFGEGSWLTVV.

This clonotype has at least ten counts. The junction and the germline gene differ at one end; a read error may be behind it. The V call is TRBV5-1, the J call TRBJ2-1; D unclear. CDR1 and CDR2 from the germline V gene are SGHRS and YFSETQ. The CDR3 sequence is 14 residues long. CDR3 protein: CASSLVGSYDEQFF. The CDR3 DNA follows: TGCGCCAGCAGCTTGGTAGGCTCCTACGATGAGCAGTTCTTC. The whole variable domain, filled in from reference TRBV5-1 and TRBJ2-1, reads KAGVTQTPRYLIKTRGQQVTLSCSPISGHRSVSWYQQTPGQGLQFLFEYFSETQRNKGNFPGRFSGRQFSNSRSEMNVSTLELGDSALYLCASSLVGSYDEQFFGPGTRLTVL.

This clonotype has a count of ten or more. The J gene is TRBJ2-5, the V gene TRBV9, with 7 bases fitting TRBD1. Germline loops: CDR1 SGDLS, CDR2 YYNGEE. Trimming cost V 2 bases and J 5 bases; bases outside gene matches: 3. This CDR3 region has 13 residues. The CDR3 spells CASSVRQGETQYF. For the CDR3, the DNA is TGTGCCAGCAGCGTCCGACAGGGTGAGACCCAGTACTTC. Looking up the rest from reference TRBV9 and TRBJ2-5 gives the full variable domain: DSGVTQTPKHLITATGQRVTLRCSPRSGDLSVYWYQQSLDQGLQFLIQYYNGEERAKGNILERFSAQQFPDLHSELNLSSLELGDSALYFCASSVRQGETQYFGPGTRLLVL.

This clonotype occurred many times. The chain joins TRBV5-1 to TRBJ1-1; a weak D match, TRBD1 (6 bases). This CDR3 has 13 amino acids. Trimming took 3 bases from V and 2 from J, leaving 8 bases between them. In germline, CDR1 is SGHRS, CDR2 YFSETQ. The CDR3: CASSSRGNTEAFF. The CDR3 coding sequence is TGCGCCAGCAGCTCCAGGGGTAACACTGAAGCTTTCTTT.

This clonotype came up many times. The chain couples TRBV15 to TRBJ2-1, with TRBD2 identical over 11 bases. Per the germline V gene, CDR1 is LNHNV and CDR2 is YYDKDF (reference sequence). This CDR3 region has 16 residues. The trim removed 5 bases at V and 7 bases at J, leaving 10 bases unmatched. In DNA form, the CDR3 reads TGTGCCACCAGCTTCCCGACTAGCGGGACTAGAAATGAGCAGTTCTTC. Residues: CATSFPTSGTRNEQFF.

The rearrangement uses TRBV7-9 and TRBJ2-1; 9 bases are shared with TRBD2. CDR3 length: 16 residues. Germline values: CDR1 SEHNR, CDR2 FQNEAQ (reference sequence). Trimming at V came to 1 base and at J to 2 bases, leaving 3 bases not matched to a gene. CDR3 sequence: CASSLVLAGAYNEQFF. CDR3 nucleotide sequence: TGTGCCAGCAGCTTAGTTTTAGCGGGAGCCTACAATGAGCAGTTCTTC.

This clonotype was counted ten times or more. CDR3 sequence reads: CASSPDRWTGSREAFF. CDR3 DNA sequence: TGTGCCAGCAGTCCAGACCGATGGACAGGGTCACGTGAAGCTTTCTTT. The rearrangement uses TRBV12-3 or TRBV12-4 and TRBJ1-1, with 8 bases matching TRBD1. V was clipped by 5 bases and J by 7 bases; unmatched bases: 15. There are 16 residues in the CDR3.

This clonotype was found many times. The chain has TRBV29-1 and TRBJ2-7, with D unclear. V lost 7 bases to trimming and J lost 0 bases, with 10 bases between them. The CDR3 contains 12 residues. Per germline, CDR1 SQVTM and CDR2 ANQGSEA. CDR3 amino acids: CSAISSSYEQYF. DNA for the CDR3: TGCAGCGCCATCTCAAGCTCCTACGAGCAGTACTTC.

This sequence joins TRBV7-2 and TRBJ2-7; D not certain. The length of the CDR3 is 12 residues. Looked up from germline, CDR1 is SGHTA and CDR2 is FQGNSA. The V end was cut by 5 bases, the J end by 2 bases, with 7 bases between. CDR3 sequence reads: CASSPLTYEQYF. The CDR3 bases are TGTGCCAGCAGCCCCTTGACCTACGAGCAGTACTTC.

This clonotype was seen repeatedly, ten times or more. The chain links TRBV7-8 to TRBJ2-2; 7 bases match TRBD2. CDR3 length: 17 residues. V shed 4 bases, J shed 4 bases, and the junction held 12 bases outside the gene matches. Germline CDR1 SGHVS, CDR2 FQNEAQ. The CDR3 bases are TGTGCCAGCAGCTCGTACACTAGCGCACTAAGCACCGGGGAGCTGTTTTTT. This encodes CASSSYTSALSTGELFF.

V is TRBV20-1 and J is TRBJ2-2; a possible D gene is TRBD1 (5 bases). Trimming removed 3 bases at V and 4 bases at J, with 12 bases between. Germline V gene sequence: CDR1 DFQATT, CDR2 SNEGSKA (reference sequence). The CDR3 has 14 amino acids. The CDR3 DNA reads TGCAGTGCTAGCAGGGTCGGTTCCACCGGGGAGCTGTTTTTT. It codes for CSASRVGSTGELFF.

This clonotype was seen ten or more times. The chain is built from TRBV6-2 or TRBV6-3 and TRBJ2-1; 11 nucleotides align to TRBD2. Germline assignment: CDR1 MNHEY and CDR2 SVGEGT. Trimming cost V 6 bases and J 7 bases; bases outside gene matches: 11. The CDR3 runs 16 residues. CDR3 sequence (DNA): TGTGCCAGCAGACTCCTAGCGGGAGGAATGGGGAATGAGCAGTTCTTC. Translation gives CASRLLAGGMGNEQFF.

This clonotype was detected ten times or more. The chain combines TRBV27 with TRBJ1-1; D uncertain. The CDR3 is 11 amino acids. Germline CDR1 MNHEY, CDR2 SMNVEV (reference sequence). V shed 7 bases and J shed 3 bases, with 6 bases lying between them. CDR3 protein: CASMRYTEAFF. CDR3 nucleotides: TGTGCCAGCATGAGGTACACTGAAGCTTTCTTT.

This clonotype was seen ten or more times. This chain connects TRBV15 to TRBJ2-7; TRBD1 might be the D (6 bases). V was shortened by 5 bases and J by 0 bases, with 14 bases between the two germline ends. Germline lookup yields CDR1 LNHNV and CDR2 YYDKDF (reference sequence). The CDR3 loop spans 15 amino acids. In DNA form, the CDR3 reads TGTGCCACCAGCCGGAAGGGGGATACCTCCTACGAGCAGTACTTC. Translating gives CATSRKGDTSYEQYF. Full variable domain (missing parts from reference TRBV15 and TRBJ2-7): DAMVIQNPRYQVTQFGKPVTLSCSQTLNHNVMYWYQQKSSQAPKLLFHYYDKDFNNEADTPDNFQSRRPNTSFCFLDIRSPGLGDTAMYLCATSRKGDTSYEQYFGPGTRLTVT.

This clonotype has a count of ten or more. The CDR3 here is CASSRHLAGGPTNEQFF. The CDR3 coding sequence is TGCGCCAGCAGCCGGCACCTAGCGGGAGGGCCGACCAATGAGCAGTTCTTC. This sequence joins TRBV5-1 and TRBJ2-1; 12 bases are shared with TRBD2. Germline loops: CDR1 SGHRS, CDR2 YFSETQ. V lost 4 bases, J lost 6 bases, and 11 bases stayed unmatched. This CDR3 has 17 amino acids. Using reference TRBV5-1 and TRBJ2-1 for the parts outside the CDR3, the full variable domain is KAGVTQTPRYLIKTRGQQVTLSCSPISGHRSVSWYQQTPGQGLQFLFEYFSETQRNKGNFPGRFSGRQFSNSRSEMNVSTLELGDSALYLCASSRHLAGGPTNEQFFGPGTRLTVL.

This clonotype has ten or more counts. The rearrangement joins TRBV5-1 to TRBJ1-3, with D uncertain. The V gene's germline CDR1 is SGHRS and CDR2 YFSETQ. Trimming took 1 base from V and 1 from J, leaving 6 bases between them. There are 14 residues in the CDR3. CDR3 sequence (DNA): TGCGCCAGCAGCTTGAGTGAGTCTGGAAACACCATATATTTT. Protein: CASSLSESGNTIYF.